This T cell receptor beta chain derives from a study of CD8 T cells in Susac syndrome. RNA in amounts of roughly 0.5 to 1 ug was reverse transcribed with random hexamers. MiXCR was run by TCRdb on the immunoSEQ multiplex PCR reads, yielding one entry per CDR3 protein. The table shows a few hundred thousand distinct CDR3 sequences, with approximately 94% occurring only once. The ends were cut back, 5 bases at V and 2 bases at J, with 16 bases in the middle. The V gene's germline CDR1 is SEHNR and CDR2 FQNEAQ (reference sequence). The CDR3 sequence is 16 residues long. Susac syndrome patients met recently defined diagnostic criteria for definite or probable disease. Negative isolation yielded CD4+ and CD8+ T cells, and FACS enriched TEMRA cells.

Sequences were obtained from CD4+ T cells from PBMCs. This sequence was found in a human donor with Susac syndrome. The chain couples TRBV7-9 to TRBJ1-3; no clear D gene. For the CDR3, the DNA is TGTGCCAGCAGCGCCCTCGGACGTGGGACTGGAAACACCATATATTTT. It codes for CASSALGRGTGNTIYF.